These T cell receptor beta chains were read from a single sample in a study of control samples from healthy donors and cancer patients. The method was immunoSEQ multiplex PCR; TCRdb's version includes in-frame clones alone and lacks a portion of them. The sample holds 120,000 or so clones, about 83% seen once. Sequencing used blood. Receptors originate from a young man in good health. The CDR3 runs from the conserved cysteine through the conserved F or W. The D gene is left open where the match is weak. Only some rows state a clone size, as once, few, many or a class for expanded clones.

V gene	J gene	D gene	clone size	CDR3 DNA	CDR3 protein
TRBV24-1	TRBJ2-1	TRBD1	.	TGTGCCACCAGTGACTTGACAGGGCGTTTCAATGAGCAGTTCTTC	CATSDLTGRFNEQFF
TRBV10-1	TRBJ2-2	TRBD1	.	TGCGCCAGCAGTGGGGGTCCCACAGGGGTTATAACCGGGGATCTGTTTTTT	CASSGGPTGVITGDLFF
TRBV11-2	TRBJ1-6	TRBD1	once	TGTGCCAGCAGCTTCAACGGACAGGGGGGTTCACCCCTCCACTTT	CASSFNGQGGSPLHF
TRBV29-1	TRBJ1-1	.	.	TGCAGCGTTGAGGGGGGCATGAACACTGAAGCTTTCTTT	CSVEGGMNTEAFF
TRBV6-5	TRBJ1-2	.	.	TGTGCCAGCAGTCCTGATGGGGGGGGTCGTGGCTACACCTTC	CASSPDGGGRGYTF
TRBV10-3	TRBJ2-1	.	.	TGTGCCGTAGGCCCCGGGGTTTACAATGAGCAGTTCTTC	CAVGPGVYNEQFF
TRBV19	TRBJ2-1	.	.	TGTGCCAGTAGTATAGGAGGCCTTGCCCTACTATACAATGAGCAGTTCTTC	CASSIGGLALLYNEQFF
TRBV5-1	TRBJ2-3	TRBD1	.	TGCGCCAGCAGCAGGGACAGGCAGGCAGGAGATACGCAGTATTTT	CASSRDRQAGDTQYF
TRBV2	TRBJ1-6	.	.	TGTGCCAGCATGACGGACAGACGAAGCTCACCCCTCCACTTT	CASMTDRRSSPLHF
TRBV3-1/TRBV3-2	TRBJ2-2	.	once	TGTGCCAGCAGCCCTTACTATTGGCCGGTCGGGGTTCAGACTCCCCACACCGGGGAGCTGTTTTTT	CASSPYYWPVGVQTPHTGELFF
TRBV14	TRBJ1-2	.	.	TGTGCCAGCAGCCAAGAAGGGTATGGCTACACCTTC	CASSQEGYGYTF
TRBV6-1	TRBJ2-6	.	.	TGTGCCAGCAGTGAAGCCGGAGGGGGACCCAACGTCCTGACTTTC	CASSEAGGGPNVLTF
TRBV12-3/TRBV12-4	TRBJ1-5	.	.	TGTGCCAGCAAGCAGGGGAAACAGCCCCAGCATTTT	CASKQGKQPQHF
TRBV5-1	TRBJ2-3	.	.	TGCGCCAGCAGCTTGGGGGGGATCACAGATACGCAGTATTTT	CASSLGGITDTQYF
TRBV29-1	TRBJ1-1	TRBD1	.	TGCAGCGTTGTACCGGGACAGGGGGTATCTTTCTTT	CSVVPGQGVSFF
TRBV5-8	TRBJ2-7	.	.	TGTGCCAGCAGCTTGGATAACAGCTACGAGCAGTACTTC	CASSLDNSYEQYF
TRBV5-4	TRBJ1-1	.	.	TGTGCCAGCAGCGAAGGGTATACTGAAGCTTTCTTT	CASSEGYTEAFF
TRBV5-1	TRBJ1-1	.	.	TGCGCCAGCAGCTTGAAGTTTCCGGAGGCTGAAGCTTTCTTT	CASSLKFPEAEAFF
TRBV28	TRBJ2-5	TRBD2	.	TGTGCCAGCAGTTTGCGAAGGACTAGCGGGGCTCCCTTCCAAGAGACCCAGTACTTC	CASSLRRTSGAPFQETQYF
TRBV12-3/TRBV12-4	TRBJ1-5	.	few	TGTGCCAGCAGTTTCACGAGGAATCAGCCCCAGCATTTT	CASSFTRNQPQHF
TRBV6-1	TRBJ1-2	TRBD1	.	TGTGCCAGCAGTGAAGGGACAGGAAGCTATGGCTACACCTTC	CASSEGTGSYGYTF
TRBV24-1	TRBJ2-2	TRBD1	once	TGTGCCACCAGTGACCAACCCCATGGGACAGGGGCGTCGGAGCTGTTTTTT	CATSDQPHGTGASELFF
TRBV5-1	TRBJ1-1	.	.	TGCGCCAGCAGCTTGGTCGGGAGGGCGAACACTGAAGCTTTCTTT	CASSLVGRANTEAFF
TRBV7-9	TRBJ1-3	.	.	TGTGCCAGCAGCCCGCTGGCAGCTGGAAACACCATATATTTT	CASSPLAAGNTIYF
TRBV24-1	TRBJ1-1	.	.	TGTGCCACCAGGGAGACGGGACGGCCGAACACTGAAGCTTTCTTT	CATRETGRPNTEAFF
TRBV7-8	TRBJ2-3	TRBD1	.	TGTGCCAGCACTCAACAGGGGAGCACAGATACGCAGTATTTT	CASTQQGSTDTQYF
TRBV11-2	TRBJ1-2	.	.	TGTGCCAGCAGCTTAGCTACGGCTTCCTATGGCTACACCTTC	CASSLATASYGYTF
TRBV19	TRBJ1-2	.	.	TGTGCCAGTAGTACTACAGGGACCGGCTATGGCTACACCTTC	CASSTTGTGYGYTF
TRBV7-2	TRBJ2-1	TRBD1	.	TGTGCCAGCAGCTTAGTAGGACAGGGCATCAATGAGCAGTTCTTC	CASSLVGQGINEQFF
TRBV18	TRBJ2-7	.	once	TGTGCCAGCTCACCACCGAATACATTCTCCTACGAGCAGTACTTC	CASSPPNTFSYEQYF